The 27 T cell receptor beta chains listed next were all sequenced from one sample in a study of breast tumors, draining lymph nodes, adjacent tissues. TCRdb itself ran the multiplex PCR reads through MiXCR, one entry per CDR3 protein. The sample has 150,000 to 200,000 distinct CDR3 sequences; 25% to 40% are singletons. Samples came from axillary lymph nodes draining the breast cancer. The sequencing sample was made of axillary lymph node tissue. The source is a female donor with breast cancer. Some clones in this sample may be carry-over from other donors' samples.

This clonotype came up many times. The chain couples TRBV12-3 or TRBV12-4 to TRBJ2-1, with no clear D. Trimming removed 6 bases at V and 6 bases at J, with 15 bases between. CDR3 length equals 14 residues. CDR3 nucleotides: TGTGCCAGCAGCCACACCCCTGTCTCCAATGAGCAGTTCTTC. Translation: CASSHTPVSNEQFF.

This clonotype showed up many times. The chain uses TRBV15 and TRBJ2-3, with D tentatively TRBD2 (6 bases). The germline V gene encodes CDR1 LNHNV and CDR2 YYDKDF (reference sequence). With 0 bases removed from V and 4 bases from J, the gap between germline ends came to 8 bases. CDR3 length: 14 residues. The CDR3 sequence is CATSREGLSDTQYF. In DNA form, the CDR3 reads TGTGCCACCAGCAGAGAGGGACTCTCAGATACGCAGTATTTT. Full variable domain (remainder filled in from reference TRBV15 and TRBJ2-3): DAMVIQNPRYQVTQFGKPVTLSCSQTLNHNVMYWYQQKSSQAPKLLFHYYDKDFNNEADTPDNFQSRRPNTSFCFLDIRSPGLGDTAMYLCATSREGLSDTQYFGPGTRLTVL.

This clonotype was seen ten or more times. This chain links TRBV9 with TRBJ1-2; possible D gene TRBD1, 5 bases. This CDR3 spans 15 amino acids. Per germline, CDR1 SGDLS and CDR2 YYNGEE. The germline V and J ends were trimmed by 4 bases and 4 bases, with 17 bases remaining between them. The CDR3 loop reads CASSLQAQGGYGYTF. DNA of the CDR3: TGTGCCAGCAGCCTACAAGCTCAGGGAGGCTATGGCTACACCTTC.

This clonotype was seen ten or more times. The CDR3 DNA follows: TGTGCCAGCGGCCTCTCTAGCAGGGAAGTCTCCTACGAGCAGTACTTC. Translating it yields CASGLSSREVSYEQYF. The genes are TRBV2 and TRBJ2-7; tentatively, D is TRBD1 or TRBD2 (5 bases each). CDR3 length: 16 residues. Trimming stripped 8 bases from V and 0 bases from J, with 20 bases between. Germline lookup yields CDR1 SNHLY and CDR2 FYNNEI. The variable domain in full, with the rest retrieved from reference TRBV2 and TRBJ2-7, is EPEVTQTPSHQVTQMGQEVILRCVPISNHLYFYWYRQILGQKVEFLVSFYNNEISEKSEIFDDQFSVERPDGSNFTLKIRSTKLEDSAMYFCASGLSSREVSYEQYFGPGTRLTVT.

This clonotype was observed many times. In nucleotides, the CDR3 is TGCAGTGCTAGAGATTCCGGACTCCTCCGGGAGACCCAGTACTTC. It encodes CSARDSGLLRETQYF. The chain uses TRBV20-1 and TRBJ2-5, with a tentative D call TRBD2 (5 bases). Between the trimmed V and J ends, which lost 0 bases and 5 bases, there was a span of 16 bases. CDR3 size: 15 residues. Germline V gene sequence: CDR1 DFQATT, CDR2 SNEGSKA (reference sequence).

This clonotype came up many times. The chain couples TRBV11-2 to TRBJ2-2; a weak D match, TRBD1 (5 bases). V dropped 1 base and J dropped 4 bases, with 10 bases sitting between them. Germline CDR1 reads SGHAT; CDR2 reads FQNNGV. The CDR3 is 15 amino acids. CDR3 DNA sequence: TGTGCCAGCAGCTTAGTAACAGGCGGCACCGGGGAGCTGTTTTTT. This gives the protein CASSLVTGGTGELFF.

In its sample, this clonotype was seen many times. The V and J genes are TRBV20-1 and TRBJ2-7, with TRBD1 identical over 8 bases. The CDR3 is 14 amino acids. The germline CDR1 and CDR2 sequences are DFQATT and SNEGSKA (reference sequence). Losses at the gene ends were 6 bases for V and 7 bases for J; bases not matched to a gene: 14. DNA of the CDR3: TGCAGTGCCCCCGCGGGACAGGCCCGTGGGGAGCAGTACTTC. Encoded protein: CSAPAGQARGEQYF.

V and J are TRBV24-1 and TRBJ1-4; D is unclear. The CDR3 spans 12 residues. Per germline, CDR1 KGHDR and CDR2 SFDVKD. Trimming left V 6 bases short and J 6 bases short, with 7 bases between. The CDR3 bases are TGTGCCACCAGTCAAGGGCATGAAAAACTGTTTTTT. This codes for CATSQGHEKLFF.

Note on this clonotype: A much more abundant neighbour one base away suggests this may be a read error. The chain combines TRBV3-1 with TRBJ2-7; TRBD2 agrees at 8 bases. CDR3 length: 15 residues. CDR1 and CDR2 from the germline V gene are LGHDT and YNNKEL (reference sequence). Here the CDR3 DNA reads TGTGCCAGCAGCCAAGGGACTAGCCAGGGCTACGTGCAGTACTTC. The encoded protein is CASSQGTSQGYVQYF.

The chain recombines TRBV19 with TRBJ1-1, with D tentatively TRBD1 (6 bases). V was shortened by 3 bases and J by 3 bases, with 14 bases between the two germline ends. In germline, CDR1 is LNHDA, CDR2 SQIVND (reference sequence). The CDR3 is 15 amino acids. The CDR3 loop is CASSIRGTGDTEAFF. CDR3 DNA sequence: TGTGCCAGTAGTATCAGGGGAACAGGTGACACTGAAGCTTTCTTT.

This clonotype was seen ten or more times. J is TRBJ2-5 and V is TRBV7-8; D is ambiguous. CDR1 SGHVS and CDR2 FQNEAQ come from the germline V gene. V lost 1 base and J 6 bases, leaving 0 bases between the germline ends. The CDR3 sequence is 10 residues long. CDR3 bases: TGTGCCAGCAGCTTAGAGACCCAGTACTTC. Residues: CASSLETQYF.

There are many counts of this clonotype. The V and J genes are TRBV2 and TRBJ1-5; D gene uncertain. Germline CDR1 SNHLY, CDR2 FYNNEI. V lost 3 bases and J lost 6, with 15 bases in between. This CDR3 comprises 15 residues. In nucleotides, the CDR3 is TGTGCCAGCAGTGAGGTCGCCAGCGCGATTCAGCCCCAGCATTTT. Protein product: CASSEVASAIQPQHF.

Notes on this clonotype: A much larger clone lies one base from this, so it may be a read error. The V call is TRBV20-1, the J call TRBJ2-7; D is possibly TRBD2 (6 bases). This CDR3 has 14 amino acids. CDR1 DFQATT and CDR2 SNEGSKA come from the germline V gene (reference sequence). The DNA for the CDR3 is TGCAGTGCCAAAGAGGCGGGACCGTCCTCCGAGCAGTACTTC. Translation gives CSAKEAGPSSEQYF.

V usage is TRBV15 and J usage is TRBJ1-1; D remains ambiguous. The CDR3 is 15 residues long. The ends were cut back, 1 base at V and 2 bases at J, with 11 bases in the middle. In germline, CDR1 is LNHNV, CDR2 YYDKDF (reference sequence). CDR3 coding DNA: TGTGCCACCAGCAGAGGAGACCCTTCCAACACTGAAGCTTTCTTT. This encodes CATSRGDPSNTEAFF.

CDR3 residues: CSASGFGGTDTQYF. The CDR3 bases are TGCAGTGCTAGCGGGTTCGGGGGTACAGATACGCAGTATTTT. The chain links TRBV20-1 to TRBJ2-3, with a possible D match to TRBD2 (6 bases). The CDR3 extends over 14 amino acids. Germline V CDR1 and CDR2: DFQATT, SNEGSKA (reference sequence). Trimming cost V 3 bases and J 3 bases, with 13 bases left between them.

This clonotype was recorded many times. The chain links TRBV4-3 to TRBJ2-1; D might be TRBD1 or TRBD2, each matching 5 bases. Trimming stripped 1 base from V and 1 base from J, with 17 bases between. Germline V lookup: CDR1 LGHNA, CDR2 YSLEER. CDR3 size: 18 residues. The CDR3 is CASSQGRYGGISYNEQFF. The CDR3 DNA is TGCGCCAGCAGCCAAGGAAGGTATGGGGGAATTTCCTACAATGAGCAGTTCTTC.

The chain recombines TRBV15 with TRBJ2-5; 9 bases are shared with TRBD1. The CDR3 is made up of 13 amino acids. Trimming took 3 bases from V and 4 from J; bases not matched to a gene: 0. Germline CDR1 LNHNV, CDR2 YYDKDF (reference sequence). This chain's CDR3 is CATSRGQGETQYF. The CDR3 DNA reads TGTGCCACCAGCAGGGGACAGGGAGAGACCCAGTACTTC.

This clonotype was detected many times. The chain joins TRBV3-2 to TRBJ1-6; the table's D call, TRBD1, was not checked against the DNA. TRBV3-2 constitutes a pseudogene. The CDR3 is made up of 16 amino acids. Written as DNA, the CDR3 is TGTGCCAGCAGCCGGACCCCCGACAGGACGAATTCACCCCTCCACTTT. Its translation is CASSRTPDRTNSPLHF.

This clonotype has just a few counts. The chain links TRBV6-5 to TRBJ2-7; either TRBD1 or TRBD2 may fit D (5 bases each). V was shortened by 5 bases and J by 7 bases, with 24 bases between the two germline ends. The CDR3 loop spans 16 amino acids. Germline V gene sequence: CDR1 MNHEY, CDR2 SVGAGI. The CDR3 protein is CASSHESQGLEGEQYF. The CDR3 nucleotides are TGTGCCAGCAGTCACGAGAGCCAGGGCCTCGAGGGAGAGCAGTACTTC.

Concerning this clonotype itself: It may be a read error: a sequence one base away is much more abundant. The chain has TRBV9 and TRBJ2-5; a weak D match, TRBD2 (6 bases). The length of the CDR3 is 14 residues. Per the germline V gene, CDR1 is SGDLS and CDR2 is YYNGEE. Written as DNA, the CDR3 is TGCGCCAGCAGCTTCTCGGGGGTAGGAGAGACCCAGTCCTTC. Translation gives CASSFSGVGETQSF.

This clonotype was observed at least ten times. The V and J genes are TRBV20-1 and TRBJ2-1; D is unclear. The V gene lost 6 bases and the J gene lost 3 bases, with 9 bases spanning the gap. The germline CDR1 and CDR2 sequences are DFQATT and SNEGSKA (reference sequence). This CDR3 spans 12 amino acids. The CDR3 here is CSARPNYNEQFF. In DNA form, the CDR3 reads TGCAGTGCAAGACCGAACTACAATGAGCAGTTCTTC.

This clonotype appeared a few times. The V gene is TRBV20-1, the J gene TRBJ1-6; D not resolved. Germline V gives CDR1 DFQATT, CDR2 SNEGSKA (reference sequence). There are 8 residues in the CDR3. CDR3 sequence: CANSPLHF. Written as DNA, the CDR3 is TGCGCTAATTCACCCCTCCACTTT.

As regards this clonotype: A much larger clone sits a single nucleotide away, making a read error possible. The chain has TRBV19 and TRBJ2-7, with D perhaps TRBD1 (5 bases). The V end was cut by 5 bases, the J end by 6 bases, with 14 bases between. This CDR3 spans 13 amino acids. Germline lookup yields CDR1 LNHDA and CDR2 SQIVND (reference sequence). The CDR3 reads CASSSGIEREQYF. DNA for the CDR3: TGTGCCAGTAGTTCAGGGATAGAGCGCGAGCAGTACTTC.

By frequency in the sample, this clonotype is medium-sized. The genes are TRBV13 and TRBJ2-7; 7 bases map to TRBD1. From germline, CDR1 is PRHDT and CDR2 FYEKMQ (reference sequence). This CDR3 spans 15 amino acids. J was trimmed by 5 bases and V by 3 bases; bases with no gene match: 10. The CDR3 protein is CASSLRSGGRNEQYF. In DNA, the CDR3 is TGTGCCAGCAGCTTGAGGTCAGGGGGTAGGAACGAGCAGTACTTC.

The gene calls are TRBV6-2 or TRBV6-3 and TRBJ2-1; tentatively, D is TRBD2 (6 bases). Looked up from germline, CDR1 is MNHEY and CDR2 is SVGEGT. Trimming cost V 2 bases and J 2 bases, with 13 bases left between them. This CDR3 is 16 amino acids long. CDR3 loop: CASSYNRDFTYNEQFF. The CDR3 bases are TGTGCCAGCAGTTACAACCGGGACTTCACCTACAATGAGCAGTTCTTC.

A remark on this clonotype: This sequence may be a read error, since a much larger clone differs from it by one base. The chain couples TRBV4-3 to TRBJ1-2, with 8 nucleotides matching TRBD1. Losses at the gene ends were 6 bases for V and 8 bases for J; bases not matched to a gene: 14. Germline V gene lookup returns CDR1 LGHNA and CDR2 YSLEER. This CDR3 is 15 amino acids long. CDR3 protein: CASRPTDRGVQGYTF. DNA of the CDR3: TGCGCCAGCAGACCCACTGACAGGGGCGTGCAGGGCTACACCTTC.

This clonotype has just a few counts. One base away lies a much larger clone, so this may be a sequencing read error. No conserved phenylalanine or tryptophan ends this CDR3, so it is likely a read error. This rearrangement joins TRBV7-6 to TRBJ2-7; TRBD1 might be the D (6 bases). Germline V gene data show CDR1 as SGHVS and CDR2 as FNYEAQ. This CDR3 spans 14 amino acids. V was cut by 5 bases and J by 6 bases, with 17 bases left in between. CDR3 region: CASSASGVGGEQYL. The CDR3 DNA reads TGTGCCAGCAGCGCATCAGGGGTGGGCGGCGAGCAGTACCTC.